Detailed here is one T cell receptor (beta chain). It lacks a known antigen. The input lacks base qualities; no much larger clone sits a single base away. The data were obtained in a study of Ad26.COV2.S vaccination and SARS-CoV-2 variants (dated by TCRdb to the early 2020s). In terms of the full investigation: Donors in the vaccine arm were drawn from COV1001, a phase I-IIa trial of Ad26.COV2.S in healthy adults that was multicentre, randomized, double-blind and placebo-controlled. Ad26.COV2.S was given intramuscularly at 5x10^10 or 1x10^11 viral particles, as a single shot or as two shots 56 days apart. TCRbeta repertoire sequencing served as the tool for gauging how specific and how broad the SARS-CoV-2-reactive T cell receptors were following Ad26.COV2.S vaccination. A total of some 30 samples were included in the TCR-sequenced set, comprising some 20 Ad26.COV2.S vaccine recipients, 5 placebo recipients and 8 SARS-CoV-2 convalescent individuals. Trial participants were randomized into five groups of five, in which low-dose or high-dose Ad26.COV2.S was given once or twice, or placebo was given on both occasions. Investigators did not know the trial group allocation while performing experiments and assessing outcomes.

Overall study outcomes, separate from this receptor: Ad26.COV2.S recipients had higher spike-specific TCR breadth than placebo recipients (P = 0.0014). Vaccine and placebo recipients had similar non-spike TCR breadth, a finding consistent with the vaccine containing only spike. It was noted by the authors that total T cell responses may have been underestimated by the TCR breadth and depth analyses. The study was not powered for comparison of responses between vaccine doses or regimens. Substantial breadth of spike-specific CD8+ and CD4+ T cell responses was reported after vaccination.

The immunoSEQ Assay was used to sequence TCRbeta CDR3 regions. After extraction, genomic DNA underwent amplification by bias-controlled multiplex PCR, followed by high-throughput sequencing. Under the source paper's analysis protocol: Collapsing and filtering of sequences were performed to quantify the absolute abundance of each unique TCRbeta CDR3 region. T cell fraction was estimated by normalizing TCRbeta template counts to usable DNA, with usable DNA measured through amplification of reference genes found in all nucleated cells. Repertoire TCRs were annotated as SARS-CoV-2-specific when V gene, CDR3 amino acid sequence and J gene were exactly matched to a known reactive TCR set. The reference SARS-CoV-2 TCR set was derived from MIRA and filtered for enrichment in COVID-19-positive ImmuneCODE repertoires, a step that removed public or cross-reactive TCRs. Using the MIRA antigens, annotated TCRs were further analysed by specific ORF or by position within an ORF. Breadth was defined as the number of annotated unique rearrangements divided by the total number of unique productive rearrangements, and depth was defined as the summed frequency of the annotated unique rearrangements. Two-sided Wilcoxon rank-sum tests were used to compare TCR breadth between groups. Imported from immuneACCESS, the table was reduced by TCRdb to in-frame sequences with V and J called. These copies leave out some clones; in studies compared against another copy, an unresolved V gene accounts for under half, and the cause of the remainder is not known. Clonal size and the V and J genes are those of that table, whereas D and trimming came from the DNA. The sample has 300,000 to 400,000 clones on record, about 90% of them singletons. The top ten clones comprise about 5% of the sample.

The CDR3, from cysteine to phenylalanine, totals 13 residues. Only CDR3 DNA is held: 39 bases, read in frame from base 1. After removal of 4 bases from V and 9 bases from J, the junction retains 3 bases not matched to a gene. The sample's treatment or condition label is to be understood as: around 19 received Ad26.COV2.S at low or high dose, single or two shots; roughly five received placebo; per-sample allocation not given. For vaccine and placebo recipients, repertoires were sequenced using samples collected on day 63 after the first injection. In Cohort 1b, 25 adults aged 18-55 years were enrolled at a single site in Boston, USA, between 29 July and 7 August 2020. Ad26.COV2.S was a replication-incompetent adenovirus type 26 vector that expressed a prefusion-stabilized SARS-CoV-2 spike protein derived from the original Wuhan strain.

Sample: peripheral blood, taken in a trial of Ad26.COV2.S vaccine versus placebo. The clonotype originates from a person aged 18-65 years who received the Ad26.COV2.S COVID-19 vaccine or a placebo. The chain is encoded by TRBV12-3 or TRBV12-4 joined to TRBJ2-1, with 10 bases matching TRBD1. For the CDR3, the sequence is CASSWTGGTEQFF. The DNA is TGTGCCAGCAGTTGGACAGGGGGGACTGAGCAGTTCTTC.